This section outlines one T cell receptor beta chain sequence together with its context. The antigen is unknown. The data were taken from a study of a mutant IDH1 vaccine in newly diagnosed glioma. As for the study in general: Patients were started on vaccination 4-6 weeks after radiotherapy alone, or with temozolomide cycles. General observations from the study: There were vaccine-induced immune responses in roughly 93% of the patients.

Time point here: week 47, end of study. A single vaccine dose contained 300 ug of mutant IDH1 20-mer peptide, and topical imiquimod was used with it. Each of the donors came in with new WHO grade 3 or 4 astrocytomas that were IDH1-mutant and ATRX-lost. Germline V gene data show CDR1 as SGHDT and CDR2 as YYEEEE. CDR3 length: 16 residues. Trimming removed 0 bases from V and 3 bases from J, with 13 bases in between. Profiled with immunoSEQ multiplex PCR; TCRdb holds only in-frame clones, not every one. The sample includes roughly 46,000 clones, roughly 84% of them seen just once. The receptor was derived from a woman in her twenties or thirties with glioma. Some clones in this sample may be carry-over from other donors' samples. The rearrangement joins TRBV5-6 to TRBJ1-5; D gene uncertain. Specimen: PBMCs, collected from a glioma patient whose treatment included an IDH1 peptide vaccine. The CDR3 sequence is CASSLASTATNQPQHF. The CDR3, as DNA: TGTGCCAGCAGCTTGGCGTCTACAGCCACCAATCAGCCCCAGCATTTT.